Sequencing of this T cell receptor (beta chain) was carried out in a study of blood T cell repertoires in COVID-19. Across the whole study: The United States, Italy and Spain provided the acute and convalescent COVID-19 samples. T cells, B-cell-depleted T cells, or PBMCs provided the cDNA or gDNA that served as material.

In the original analysis: Reference gene primer amplification gave estimated nucleated cell counts. TCRdb's table, derived via immunoSEQ multiplex PCR, lists solely in-frame clones and lacks some. D and trimming come from the DNA, and the V and J calls and clone size come from that table. The sample contains 73,000 or so clones, 80% to 90% of which appear only once. The CDR3 runs 15 residues. The V segment lost 2 bases and the J segment 0 bases; nucleotides outside the gene matches: 2. Per the germline V gene, CDR1 is SGHAT and CDR2 is FQDESV (reference sequence). Sequenced sample: peripheral blood. The chain combines TRBV11-1 with TRBJ2-3; 7 bases map to TRBD2. This sequence originates from a man under 40 with acute or convalescent COVID-19. The CDR3 sequence: CASSLRSGSTDTQYF. CDR3 DNA: TGTGCCAGCAGCTTACGTAGCGGGAGCACAGATACGCAGTATTTT.